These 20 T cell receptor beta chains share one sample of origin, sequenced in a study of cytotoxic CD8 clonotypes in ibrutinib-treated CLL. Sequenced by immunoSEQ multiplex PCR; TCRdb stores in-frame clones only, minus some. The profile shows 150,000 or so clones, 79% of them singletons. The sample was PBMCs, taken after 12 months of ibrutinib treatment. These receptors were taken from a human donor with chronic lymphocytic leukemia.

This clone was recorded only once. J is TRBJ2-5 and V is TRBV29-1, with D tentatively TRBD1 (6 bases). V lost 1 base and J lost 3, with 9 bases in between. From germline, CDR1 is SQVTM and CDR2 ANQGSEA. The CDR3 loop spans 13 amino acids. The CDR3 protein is CSVEVAGEETQYF. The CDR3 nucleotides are TGCAGCGTTGAAGTAGCAGGGGAAGAGACCCAGTACTTC.

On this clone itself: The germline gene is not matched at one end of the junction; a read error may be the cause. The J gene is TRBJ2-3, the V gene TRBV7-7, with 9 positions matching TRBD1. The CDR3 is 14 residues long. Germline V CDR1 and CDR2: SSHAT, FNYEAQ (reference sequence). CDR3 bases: TGTGCTAGCAGCTTAGGGACAGGGTTCGATACGCAGTATTTT. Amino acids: CASSLGTGFDTQYF.

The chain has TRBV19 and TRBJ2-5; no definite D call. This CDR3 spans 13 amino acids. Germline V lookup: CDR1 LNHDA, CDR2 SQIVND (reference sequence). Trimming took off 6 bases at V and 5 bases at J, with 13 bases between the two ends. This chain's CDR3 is CASRPDPRETQYF. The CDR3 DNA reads TGTGCCAGTAGACCCGATCCCCGGGAGACCCAGTACTTC. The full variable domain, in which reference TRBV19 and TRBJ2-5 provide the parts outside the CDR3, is DGGITQSPKYLFRKEGQNVTLSCEQNLNHDAMYWYRQDPGQGLRLIYYSQIVNDFQKGDIAEGYSVSREKKESFPLTVTSAQKNPTAFYLCASRPDPRETQYFGPGTRLLVL.

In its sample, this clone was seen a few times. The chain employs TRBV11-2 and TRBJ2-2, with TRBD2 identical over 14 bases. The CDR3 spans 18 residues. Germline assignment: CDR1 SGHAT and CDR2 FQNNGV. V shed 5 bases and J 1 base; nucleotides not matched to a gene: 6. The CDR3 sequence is CASSRGTSGSWNTGELFF. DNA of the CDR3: TGTGCCAGCAGCCGCGGGACTAGCGGGAGTTGGAACACCGGGGAGCTGTTTTTT. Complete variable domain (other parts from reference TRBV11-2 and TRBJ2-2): EAGVAQSPRYKIIEKRQSVAFWCNPISGHATLYWYQQILGQGPKLLIQFQNNGVVDDSQLPKDRFSAERLKGVDSTLKIQPAKLEDSAVYLCASSRGTSGSWNTGELFFGEGSRLTVL.

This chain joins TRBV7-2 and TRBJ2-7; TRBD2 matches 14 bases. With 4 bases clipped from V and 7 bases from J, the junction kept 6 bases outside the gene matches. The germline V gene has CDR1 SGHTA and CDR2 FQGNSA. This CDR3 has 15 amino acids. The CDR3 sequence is CASSSGLAGVGEQYF. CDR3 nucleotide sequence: TGTGCCAGCAGCTCGGGACTAGCGGGAGTCGGGGAGCAGTACTTC.

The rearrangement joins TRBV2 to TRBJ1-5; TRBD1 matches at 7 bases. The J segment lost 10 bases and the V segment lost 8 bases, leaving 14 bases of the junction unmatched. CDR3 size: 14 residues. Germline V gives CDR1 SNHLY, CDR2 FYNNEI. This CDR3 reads CASLGDSSTAPQHF. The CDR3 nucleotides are TGTGCCAGCTTGGGGGACAGCTCAACCGCACCCCAGCATTTT.

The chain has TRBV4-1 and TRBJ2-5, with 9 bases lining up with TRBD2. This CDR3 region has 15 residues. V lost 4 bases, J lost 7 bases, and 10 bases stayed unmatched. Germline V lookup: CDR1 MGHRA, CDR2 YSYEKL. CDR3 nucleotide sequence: TGCGCCAGCAGCCCTCTAGCGGGAACTCGTTGGACCCAGTACTTC. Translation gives CASSPLAGTRWTQYF.

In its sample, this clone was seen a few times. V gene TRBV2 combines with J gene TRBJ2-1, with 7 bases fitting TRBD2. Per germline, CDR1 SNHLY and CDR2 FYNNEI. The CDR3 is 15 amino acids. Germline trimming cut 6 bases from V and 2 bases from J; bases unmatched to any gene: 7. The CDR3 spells CASRPGLSTYNEQFF. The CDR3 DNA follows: TGTGCCAGCAGGCCGGGACTAAGCACCTACAATGAGCAGTTCTTC.

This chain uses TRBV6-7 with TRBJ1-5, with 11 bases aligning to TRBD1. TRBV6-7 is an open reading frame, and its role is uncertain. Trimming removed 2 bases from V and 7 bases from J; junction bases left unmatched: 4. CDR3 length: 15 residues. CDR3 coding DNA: TGTGCCAGCAGTTACACGGGACAGGGGGAACAGCCCCAGCATTTT. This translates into CASSYTGQGEQPQHF.

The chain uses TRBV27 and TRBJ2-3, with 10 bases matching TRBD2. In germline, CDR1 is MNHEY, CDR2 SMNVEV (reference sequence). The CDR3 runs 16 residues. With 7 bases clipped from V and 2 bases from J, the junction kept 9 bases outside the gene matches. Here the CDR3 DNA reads TGTGCCAGCACCAGAAACCTAGCGGGAGCCACAGATACGCAGTATTTT. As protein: CASTRNLAGATDTQYF.

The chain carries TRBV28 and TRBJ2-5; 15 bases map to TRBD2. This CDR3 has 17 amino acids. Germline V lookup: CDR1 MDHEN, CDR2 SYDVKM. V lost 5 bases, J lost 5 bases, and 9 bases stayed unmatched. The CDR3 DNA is TGTGCCAGCAGTCAGAGGACTAGCGGGAGGGCCAGGGAGACCCAGTACTTC. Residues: CASSQRTSGRARETQYF.

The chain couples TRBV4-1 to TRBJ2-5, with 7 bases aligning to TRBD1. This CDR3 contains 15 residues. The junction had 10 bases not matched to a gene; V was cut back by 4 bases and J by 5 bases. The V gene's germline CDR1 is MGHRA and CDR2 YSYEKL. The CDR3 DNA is TGCGCCAGCAGCCCTCTCGACAGGGAAAGCGAGACCCAGTACTTC. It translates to CASSPLDRESETQYF.

The CDR3 loop reads CASRGQTKSYEQYF. The CDR3 DNA reads TGTGCCAGCAGGGGACAGACAAAAAGCTACGAGCAGTACTTC. V is TRBV6-1 and J is TRBJ2-7, with 7 bases matching TRBD1. Trimming at V came to 6 bases and at J to 3 bases, leaving 8 bases not matched to a gene. The CDR3 is 14 residues long. From germline, CDR1 is MNHNS and CDR2 SASEGT.

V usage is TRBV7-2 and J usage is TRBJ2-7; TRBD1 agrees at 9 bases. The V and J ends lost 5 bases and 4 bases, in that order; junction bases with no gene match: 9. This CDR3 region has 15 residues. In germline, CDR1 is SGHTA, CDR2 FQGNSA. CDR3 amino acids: CASSTSRDRVYEQYF. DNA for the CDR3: TGTGCCAGCAGCACTTCCCGGGACAGGGTGTACGAGCAGTACTTC.

The DNA for the CDR3 is TGTGCTAGTGGTCGGGACTACAATGAGCAGTTCTTC. It specifies CASGRDYNEQFF. The rearrangement uses TRBV12-5 and TRBJ2-1; tentatively, D is TRBD2 (5 bases). This CDR3 spans 12 amino acids. V dropped 5 bases and J dropped 3 bases, with 5 bases sitting between them. Germline assignment: CDR1 LGHNT and CDR2 FRNRAP. The complete variable domain, with remaining parts taken from reference TRBV12-5 and TRBJ2-1, reads DARVTQTPRHKVTEMGQEVTMRCQPILGHNTVFWYRQTMMQGLELLAYFRNRAPLDDSGMPKDRFSAEMPDATLATLKIQPSEPRDSAVYFCASGRDYNEQFFGPGTRLTVL.

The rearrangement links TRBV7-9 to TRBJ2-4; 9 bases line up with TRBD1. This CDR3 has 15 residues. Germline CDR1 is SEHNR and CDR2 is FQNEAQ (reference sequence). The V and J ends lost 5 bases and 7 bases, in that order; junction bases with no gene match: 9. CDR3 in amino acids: CASSQGTGNKNIQYF. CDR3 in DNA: TGTGCCAGCAGCCAAGGGACAGGGAATAAGAACATTCAGTACTTC.

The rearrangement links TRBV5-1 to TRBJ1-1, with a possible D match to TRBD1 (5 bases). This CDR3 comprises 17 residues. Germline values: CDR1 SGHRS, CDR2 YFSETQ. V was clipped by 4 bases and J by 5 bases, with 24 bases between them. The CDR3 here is CASSKGHDLYLGTEAFF. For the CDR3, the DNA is TGCGCCAGCAGCAAAGGACATGACCTTTACCTCGGAACTGAAGCTTTCTTT.

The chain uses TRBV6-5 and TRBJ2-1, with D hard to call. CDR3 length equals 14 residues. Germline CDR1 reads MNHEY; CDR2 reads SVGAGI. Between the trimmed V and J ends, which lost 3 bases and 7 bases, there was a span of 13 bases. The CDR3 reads CASSYGTRRNEQFF. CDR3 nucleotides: TGTGCCAGCAGTTATGGCACCCGCAGAAATGAGCAGTTCTTC.

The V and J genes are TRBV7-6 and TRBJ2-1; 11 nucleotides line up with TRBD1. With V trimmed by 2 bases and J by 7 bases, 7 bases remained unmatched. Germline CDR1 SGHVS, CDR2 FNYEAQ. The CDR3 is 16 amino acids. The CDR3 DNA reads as TGTGCCAGCAGCTTAAATCTGGGACAGGGGGGGAATGAGCAGTTCTTC. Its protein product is CASSLNLGQGGNEQFF. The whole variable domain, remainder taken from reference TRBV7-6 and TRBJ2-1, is GAGVSQSPRYKVTKRGQDVALRCDPISGHVSLYWYRQALGQGPEFLTYFNYEAQQDKSGLPNDRFSAERPEGSISTLTIQRTEQRDSAMYRCASSLNLGQGGNEQFFGPGTRLTVL.

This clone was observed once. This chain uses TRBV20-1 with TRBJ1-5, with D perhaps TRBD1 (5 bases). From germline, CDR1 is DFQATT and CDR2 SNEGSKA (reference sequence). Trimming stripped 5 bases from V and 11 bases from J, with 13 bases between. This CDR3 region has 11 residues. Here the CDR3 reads CSAYRRRTQHF. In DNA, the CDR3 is TGCAGTGCTTACAGGCGTAGGACCCAGCATTTT.